This T cell receptor (beta chain) was identified during a study of control samples from healthy donors and cancer patients. CDR1 is MNHEY, CDR2 SVGEGT, per germline. This CDR3 contains 16 residues. The V end was cut by 3 bases, the J end by 2 bases, with 17 bases between. Measured with immunoSEQ multiplex PCR; TCRdb has only the in-frame clones, and not every one. Of some 71,000 clones listed, about 89% are singletons. Sequencing input: PBMCs. This sequence originates from a woman aged 45 to 65 with head and neck cancer. This chain connects TRBV6-2 or TRBV6-3 to TRBJ2-7; D is possibly TRBD2 (6 bases). The CDR3 DNA reads TGTGCCAGCAGTTATGTGTGGGCAGGGAGGCCCTACGAGCAGTACTTC. It yields the protein CASSYVWAGRPYEQYF.